This record looks at one T cell receptor (beta chain) sequence and its context. The source of the sample is a study of Ad26.COV2.S vaccination and SARS-CoV-2 variants. Per germline, CDR1 SGHAT and CDR2 FQNNGV. The CDR3 length is 13 residues. Trimming pared 3 bases from V and 3 bases from J, leaving 8 bases between. As for treatment: around 19 received Ad26.COV2.S at low or high dose, single or two shots; 5 received placebo; per-sample allocation not given. Collection of samples fell on day 63 after the first vaccine or placebo injection. Data came from immunoSEQ multiplex PCR; TCRdb stores just in-frame clones and leaves some out. Counted here are 430,000 or so clones, roughly nine tenths occurring once; the ten biggest clones make up about 2.5%.

The input for sequencing was peripheral blood, taken in a trial of Ad26.COV2.S vaccine versus placebo. The TCR comes from a person aged 18-65 years who received the Ad26.COV2.S COVID-19 vaccine or a placebo. The chain carries TRBV11-2 and TRBJ1-1, with D unresolved. The CDR3 sequence: CASSFTWDTEAFF. As DNA, the CDR3 is TGTGCCAGCAGCTTCACATGGGACACTGAAGCTTTCTTT.